This TCR beta chain is drawn from a study of T cells in Graves' hyperthyroidism and ophthalmopathy. This clonotype turned up a few times. The CDR3 is made up of 15 amino acids. Germline V CDR1 and CDR2: MNHNS, SASEGT. Trimming shortened V by 5 bases and J by 6 bases, and 20 bases separated the two germline ends. TCR beta CDR3 sequences were amplified from RNA transcripts. With the HTBI primer set, the TCR CDR3 went through a first round of RT-PCR. TCRdb re-derived calls from the multiplex PCR reads in MiXCR, one entry per CDR3 protein. This table has about 700,000 distinct CDR3 sequences, 11% to 15% appearing once.

V usage is TRBV6-1 and J usage is TRBJ2-7; weak D call: TRBD1 (6 bases). The TCR comes from a young woman with Graves' hyperthyroidism. Source material: blood. CDR3 DNA: TGTGCCAGCAGTTATGAGCACCGATTGGGGGCCGAGCAGTACTTC. Translated: CASSYEHRLGAEQYF.